This T cell receptor (beta chain) was profiled in a study of beta chain features in type 1 diabetes. Trimming took off 4 bases at V and 0 bases at J, with 9 bases between the two ends. The CDR3 contains 15 residues. CDR1 is LNHDA and CDR2 is SQIVND in the germline V gene (reference sequence). Remarks on this clone: Its antigen is as yet unknown.

Study results and limitations: Significant though moderate, a shortening of TCRB CDR3s appeared in all four CD4+ subsets of Type 1 diabetes patients.

As every portion of the isolated RNA was reverse transcribed, the sequencing read expressed TCRB transcripts. Profiling relied on immunoSEQ multiplex PCR, and the TCRdb table lists in-frame clones only, not all of them. The sample lists hundreds of thousands of clones, roughly 13% occurring once. The specimen sequenced was naive CD4+ T cells from blood. This TCR came from a young man with type 1 diabetes. This chain uses TRBV19 with TRBJ2-2; D unclear. The CDR3 here is CASSRTSANTGELFF. The CDR3 coding sequence is TGTGCCAGTAGTAGGACCTCCGCGAACACCGGGGAGCTGTTTTTT.